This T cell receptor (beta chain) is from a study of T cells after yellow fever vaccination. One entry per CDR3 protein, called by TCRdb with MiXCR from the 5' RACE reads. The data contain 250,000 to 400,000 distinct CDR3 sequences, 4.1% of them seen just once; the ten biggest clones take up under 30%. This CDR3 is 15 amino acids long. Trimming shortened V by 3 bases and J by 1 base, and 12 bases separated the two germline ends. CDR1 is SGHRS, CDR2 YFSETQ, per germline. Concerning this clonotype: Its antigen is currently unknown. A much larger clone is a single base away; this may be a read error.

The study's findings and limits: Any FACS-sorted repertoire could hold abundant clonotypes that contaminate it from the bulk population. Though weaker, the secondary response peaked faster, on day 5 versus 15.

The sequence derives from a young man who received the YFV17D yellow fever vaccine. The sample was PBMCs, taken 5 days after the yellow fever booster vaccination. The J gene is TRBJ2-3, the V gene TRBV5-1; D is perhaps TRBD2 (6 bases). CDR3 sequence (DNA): TGCGCCAGCAGCTCGTCCTCTAGCGGCACAGATACGCAGTATTTT. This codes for CASSSSSSGTDTQYF.